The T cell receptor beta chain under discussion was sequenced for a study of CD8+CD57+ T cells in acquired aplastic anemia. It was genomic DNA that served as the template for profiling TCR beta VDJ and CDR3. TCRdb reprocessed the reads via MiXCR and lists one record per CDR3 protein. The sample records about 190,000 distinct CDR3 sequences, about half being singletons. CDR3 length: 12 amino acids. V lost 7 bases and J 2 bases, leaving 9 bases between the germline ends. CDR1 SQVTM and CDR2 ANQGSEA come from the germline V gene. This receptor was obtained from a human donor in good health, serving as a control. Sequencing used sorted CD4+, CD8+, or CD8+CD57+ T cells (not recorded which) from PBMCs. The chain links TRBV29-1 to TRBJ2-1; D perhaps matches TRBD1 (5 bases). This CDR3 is CSEGPTYNEQFF. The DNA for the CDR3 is TGCAGCGAGGGGCCGACCTACAATGAGCAGTTCTTC.